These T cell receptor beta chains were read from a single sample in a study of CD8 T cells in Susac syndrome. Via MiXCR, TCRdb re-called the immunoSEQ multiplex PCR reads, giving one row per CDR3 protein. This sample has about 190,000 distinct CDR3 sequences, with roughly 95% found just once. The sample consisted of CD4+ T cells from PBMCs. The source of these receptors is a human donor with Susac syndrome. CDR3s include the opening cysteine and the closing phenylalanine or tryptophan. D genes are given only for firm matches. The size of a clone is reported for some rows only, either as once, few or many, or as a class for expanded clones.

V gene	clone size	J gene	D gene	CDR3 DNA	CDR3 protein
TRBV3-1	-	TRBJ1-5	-	TGTGCCAGCAGCCATGGGCCAAATCAGCCCCAGCATTTT	CASSHGPNQPQHF
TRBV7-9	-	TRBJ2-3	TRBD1	TGTGCCAGCAGCTTAACCGACAGGGTTTGGACAGATACGCAGTATTTT	CASSLTDRVWTDTQYF
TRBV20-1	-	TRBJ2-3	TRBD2	TGCAGTGCTAGAGTACTAGCGGGGACACCTTCAGATACGCAGTATTTT	CSARVLAGTPSDTQYF
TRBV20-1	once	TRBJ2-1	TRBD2	TGCAGTGCCCGCGCCCCTAGCGGGGCCCGCTACAATGAGCAGTTCTTC	CSARAPSGARYNEQFF
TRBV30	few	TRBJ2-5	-	TGTGCCTGGAGTGTGGGCCGGGCCGAGACCCAGTACTTC	CAWSVGRAETQYF
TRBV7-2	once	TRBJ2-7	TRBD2	TGTGCCAGCAGCCCCGAGGGGGGTGGGACTAGCGGGGGTATCTACGAGCAGTACTTC	CASSPEGGGTSGGIYEQYF
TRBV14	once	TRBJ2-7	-	TGTGCCAGCAGCCCCCCTTTGGGGGATCGCTACGAGCAGTACTTC	CASSPPLGDRYEQYF
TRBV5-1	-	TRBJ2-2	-	TGCGCCAGCACCAAGTCTTTGGCAACCGGGACAACTAACACCGGGGAGCTGTTTTTT	CASTKSLATGTTNTGELFF
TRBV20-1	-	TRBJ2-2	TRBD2	TGCAGTGCTAGACTAGCGGGGAGCGCCGGGGAGCTGTTTTTT	CSARLAGSAGELFF
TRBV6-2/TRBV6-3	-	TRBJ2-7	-	TGTGCCAGCACTCGAACTAGCTCCTACGAGCAGTACTTC	CASTRTSSYEQYF
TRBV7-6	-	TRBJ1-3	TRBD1	TGTGCCAGCAGCCCCGGGACAGGGTCTGGAAACACCATATATTTT	CASSPGTGSGNTIYF
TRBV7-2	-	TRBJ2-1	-	TGTGCCAGCAGCTTAGTGGCTAGCCAGGATGAGCAGTTCTTC	CASSLVASQDEQFF
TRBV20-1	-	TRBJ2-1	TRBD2	TGCAGTGCTAGGTCCCCTAGCGGGGGGGCTGGGGAGCAGTTCTTC	CSARSPSGGAGEQFF
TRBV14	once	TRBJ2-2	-	TGTGCCAGCAGCCAAGTTCGGGGGACCGGGGAGCTGTTTTTT	CASSQVRGTGELFF
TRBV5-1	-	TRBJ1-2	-	TGCGCCAGCAGCTTGGGGGGTGGTCGGGGATCCCACTATGGCTACACCTTC	CASSLGGGRGSHYGYTF
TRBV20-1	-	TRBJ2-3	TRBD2	TGCAGTGCTAGAGCGGGAGCCCGACTAGCAAGCACAGATACGCAGTATTTT	CSARAGARLASTDTQYF
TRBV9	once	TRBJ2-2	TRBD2	TGTGCCAGCTCCTTGGGACTAGCGGGGAACTCGAACACCGGGGAGCTGTTTTTT	CASSLGLAGNSNTGELFF
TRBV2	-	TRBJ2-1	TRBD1	TGTGCCAGCAGCTCCGGGACAGTAGACTACAATGAGCAGTTCTTC	CASSSGTVDYNEQFF
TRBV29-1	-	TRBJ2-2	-	TGCAGCGTCCCCCTGTGGGGTACGAACACCGGGGAGCTGTTTTTT	CSVPLWGTNTGELFF
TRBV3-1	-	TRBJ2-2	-	TGTGCCAGCAGCCAAAGAGGAAGACAGGGAGGCACCGGGGAGCTGTTTTTT	CASSQRGRQGGTGELFF
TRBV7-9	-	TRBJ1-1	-	TGTGCCAGCGGCAGGGAGAACACTGAAGCTTTCTTT	CASGRENTEAFF
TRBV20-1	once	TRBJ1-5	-	TGCAGTGCTAGCCCAGACGACTATAGCAATCAGCCCCAGCATTTT	CSASPDDYSNQPQHF
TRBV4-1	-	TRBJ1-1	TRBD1	TGCGCCAGCAGCCAAGCCCCCGGGACAGTTAACACTGAAGCTTTCTTT	CASSQAPGTVNTEAFF
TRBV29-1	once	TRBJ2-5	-	TGCAGCGTTGAGCGGGGAGAGACCCAGTACTTC	CSVERGETQYF
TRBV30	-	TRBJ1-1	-	TGTGCCTGGATCTCGGGGTTGGGTCAGAACACTGAAGCTTTCTTT	CAWISGLGQNTEAFF
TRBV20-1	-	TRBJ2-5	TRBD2	TGCAGTGCTAGAGATCTAACTAGCGGGGGGTTCATACAAGAGACCCAGTACTTC	CSARDLTSGGFIQETQYF
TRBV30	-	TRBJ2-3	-	TGTGCCTGGAGTTCTTCCACAGATACGCAGTATTTT	CAWSSSTDTQYF
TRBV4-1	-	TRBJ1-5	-	TGCGCCAGCAGCCACCCAGCGAAGGGCAATCAGCCCCAGCATTTT	CASSHPAKGNQPQHF
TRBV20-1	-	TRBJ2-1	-	TGCAGTGCCGGGGGGCAAAACAATGAGCAGTTCTTC	CSAGGQNNEQFF
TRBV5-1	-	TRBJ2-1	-	TGCGCCAGCAGCCCCGGTGGGGGTAGGAATGAGCAGTTCTTC	CASSPGGGRNEQFF
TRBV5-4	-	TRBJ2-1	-	TGTGCCAGCAGCTTGGAATCAGCGTACAATGAGCAGTTCTTC	CASSLESAYNEQFF
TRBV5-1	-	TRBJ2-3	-	TGCGCCAGCAGCTTGCGCGTTACAGGGTTGGCCACAGATACGCAGTATTTT	CASSLRVTGLATDTQYF
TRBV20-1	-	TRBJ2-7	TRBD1	TGCAGTGCCGGGGACAGCTCCTACGAGCAGTACTTC	CSAGDSSYEQYF
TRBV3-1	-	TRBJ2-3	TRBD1	TGTGCCAGCAGGGGACAGTGGACAGATACGCAGTATTTT	CASRGQWTDTQYF
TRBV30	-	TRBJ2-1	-	TGTGCCTGGAGTGTATTTGGCCGGGATGAGCAGTTCTTC	CAWSVFGRDEQFF